This record concerns one T cell receptor beta chain sequence. This sample is drawn from a study of T cell changes during pregnancy in multiple sclerosis. This CDR3 has 18 residues. Trimming took off 2 bases at V and 0 bases at J, with 15 bases between the two ends. CDR1 is SGHRS and CDR2 is YFSETQ in the germline V gene. The table came from immunoSEQ multiplex PCR; TCRdb's copy has only in-frame clones and leaves some out. The table shows about 80,000 clones, with about 91% occurring only once. The clonotype originates from a female donor with multiple sclerosis, enrolled in a pregnancy study. This sample comprised peripheral blood, obtained before pregnancy. The chain joins TRBV5-1 to TRBJ2-6, with D tentatively TRBD2 (6 bases). The CDR3 nucleotides are TGCGCCAGCAGCTTAACTAGCCCCTTCAGCTCTGGGGCCAACGTCCTGACTTTC. It encodes CASSLTSPFSSGANVLTF.